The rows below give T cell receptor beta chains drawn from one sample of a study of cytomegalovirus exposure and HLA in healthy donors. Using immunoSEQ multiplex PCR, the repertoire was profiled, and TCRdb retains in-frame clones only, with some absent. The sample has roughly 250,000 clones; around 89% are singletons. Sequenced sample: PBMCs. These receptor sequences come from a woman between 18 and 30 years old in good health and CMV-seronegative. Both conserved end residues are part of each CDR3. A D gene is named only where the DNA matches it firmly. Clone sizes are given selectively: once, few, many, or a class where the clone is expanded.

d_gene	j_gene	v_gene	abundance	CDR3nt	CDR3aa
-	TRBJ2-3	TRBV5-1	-	TGCGCCAGCAGCTTTCCCGGACAGCCATTCACAGATACGCAGTATTTT	CASSFPGQPFTDTQYF
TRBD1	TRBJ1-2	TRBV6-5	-	TGTGCCAGCAACCCAGGGACAGGTTTTAACTATGGCTACACCTTC	CASNPGTGFNYGYTF
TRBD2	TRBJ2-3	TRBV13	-	TGTGCCAGCAGCTTTAGGACTAGCGGAACTCATACGCAGTATTTT	CASSFRTSGTHTQYF
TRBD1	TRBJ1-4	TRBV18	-	TGTGCCAGCTCACCGGGACAGAATAATGAAAAACTGTTTTTT	CASSPGQNNEKLFF
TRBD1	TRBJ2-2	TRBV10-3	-	TGTGCCATCAGTACAGGGGCGGCGACCGGGGAGCTGTTTTTT	CAISTGAATGELFF
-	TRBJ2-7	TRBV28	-	TGTGCCAGCAGCCACGACGTGGCAGGGGTTACCTACGAGCAGTACTTC	CASSHDVAGVTYEQYF
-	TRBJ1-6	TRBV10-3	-	TGTGCCACCCACTGGGGCCAGGATAATTCACCCCTCCACTTT	CATHWGQDNSPLHF
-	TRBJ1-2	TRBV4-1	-	TGCGCCAGCAGCCCAGCGGGCAGGGACTATGGCTACACCTTC	CASSPAGRDYGYTF
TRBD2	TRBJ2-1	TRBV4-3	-	TGCGCCAGCAGCCCACAGCCCCGGGGGGACAATGAGCAGTTCTTC	CASSPQPRGDNEQFF
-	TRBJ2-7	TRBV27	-	TGTGCCAGCAGTTTAGGGTCTGCTAGCGAGCAGTACTTC	CASSLGSASEQYF
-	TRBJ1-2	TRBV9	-	TGTGCCAGCAGCGTAGCCAGGGGAGATGGCTACACCTTC	CASSVARGDGYTF
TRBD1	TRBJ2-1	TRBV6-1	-	TGTGCCAGCAGTGAACGAGGGGGACAGGGGTACAATGAGCAGTTCTTC	CASSERGGQGYNEQFF
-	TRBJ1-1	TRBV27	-	TGTGCCAGCAGTTTGTTGTCACAGGGAGACACTGAAGCTTTCTTT	CASSLLSQGDTEAFF
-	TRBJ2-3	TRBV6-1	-	TGTGCCAGCAGTGAAGTTCCGGGACTTCTGAGCACAGATACGCAGTATTTT	CASSEVPGLLSTDTQYF
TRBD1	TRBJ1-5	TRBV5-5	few	TGTGCCAGCAGGCTTTCTATGACAGGGGTGGCTCAGCCCCAGCATTTT	CASRLSMTGVAQPQHF
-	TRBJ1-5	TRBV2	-	TGTGCCAGCAGTGGGGGGGGTTTGGGCAATCAGCCCCAGCATTTT	CASSGGGLGNQPQHF
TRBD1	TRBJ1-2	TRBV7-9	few	TGTGCCAGCAGCTTAGTCGGACAGGGTCTTGGCTACACCTTC	CASSLVGQGLGYTF